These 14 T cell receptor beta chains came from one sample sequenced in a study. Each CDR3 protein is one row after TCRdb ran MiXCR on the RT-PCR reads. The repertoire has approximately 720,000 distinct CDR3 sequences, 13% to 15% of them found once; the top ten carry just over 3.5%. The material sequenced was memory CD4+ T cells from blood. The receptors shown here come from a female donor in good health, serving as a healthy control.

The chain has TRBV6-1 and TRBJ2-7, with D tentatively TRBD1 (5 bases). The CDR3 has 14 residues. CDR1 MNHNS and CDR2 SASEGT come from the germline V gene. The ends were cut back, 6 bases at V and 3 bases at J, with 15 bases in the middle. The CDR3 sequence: CASRPHTDSYEQYF. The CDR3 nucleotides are TGTGCCAGCAGACCCCACACCGACAGCTACGAGCAGTACTTC.

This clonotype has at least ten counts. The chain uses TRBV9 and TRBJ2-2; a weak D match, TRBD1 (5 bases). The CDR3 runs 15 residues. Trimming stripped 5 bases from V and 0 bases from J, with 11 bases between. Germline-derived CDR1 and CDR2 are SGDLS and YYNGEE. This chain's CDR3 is CASSPTEPNTGELFF. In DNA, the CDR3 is TGTGCCAGCAGTCCGACAGAGCCGAACACCGGGGAGCTGTTTTTT.

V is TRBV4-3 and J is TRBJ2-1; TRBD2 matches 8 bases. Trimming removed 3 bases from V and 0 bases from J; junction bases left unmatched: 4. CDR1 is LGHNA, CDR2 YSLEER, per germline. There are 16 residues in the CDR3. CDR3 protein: CASSHTGTSSYNEQFF. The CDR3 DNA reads TGCGCCAGCAGCCACACCGGGACTAGCTCCTACAATGAGCAGTTCTTC.

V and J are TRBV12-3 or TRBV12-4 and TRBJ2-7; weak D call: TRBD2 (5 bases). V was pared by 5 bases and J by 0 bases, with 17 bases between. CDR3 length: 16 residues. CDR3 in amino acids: CASSPGRRPSSYEQYF. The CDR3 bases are TGTGCCAGCAGTCCTGGGAGAAGACCGAGCTCCTACGAGCAGTACTTC.

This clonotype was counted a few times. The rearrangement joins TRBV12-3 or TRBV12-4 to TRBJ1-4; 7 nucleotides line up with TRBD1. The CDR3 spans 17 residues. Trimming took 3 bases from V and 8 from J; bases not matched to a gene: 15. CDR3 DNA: TGTGCCAGCAGTTTTCTCCTGACGGAGGGGGCAGGGGAAAAACTGTTTTTT. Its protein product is CASSFLLTEGAGEKLFF.

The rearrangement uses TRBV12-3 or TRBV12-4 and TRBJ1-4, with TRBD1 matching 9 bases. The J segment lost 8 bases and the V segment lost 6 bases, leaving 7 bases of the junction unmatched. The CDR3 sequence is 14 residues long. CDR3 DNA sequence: TGTGCCAGCAGAGCGACAGGGGGTGGAGAAAAACTGTTTTTT. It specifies CASRATGGGEKLFF.

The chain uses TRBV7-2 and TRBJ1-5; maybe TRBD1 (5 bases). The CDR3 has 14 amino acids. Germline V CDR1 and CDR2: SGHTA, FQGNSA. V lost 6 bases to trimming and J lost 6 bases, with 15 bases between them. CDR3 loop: CASSSQAPGQPQHF. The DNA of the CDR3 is TGTGCCAGCAGTTCACAGGCCCCCGGTCAGCCCCAGCATTTT.

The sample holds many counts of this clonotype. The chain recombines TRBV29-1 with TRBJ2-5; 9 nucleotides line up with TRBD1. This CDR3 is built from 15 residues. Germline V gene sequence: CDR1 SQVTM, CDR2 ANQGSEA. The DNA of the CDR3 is TGCAGTTATAGACAGGGGGGACCCAAGATGGAGACCCAGTACTTC. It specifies CSYRQGGPKMETQYF. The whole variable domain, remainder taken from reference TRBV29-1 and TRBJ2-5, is SAVISQKPSRDICQRGTSLTIQCQVDSQVTMMFWYRQQPGQSLTLIATANQGSEATYESGFVIDKFPISRPNLTFSTLTVSNMSPEDSSIYLCSYRQGGPKMETQYFGPGTRLLVL.

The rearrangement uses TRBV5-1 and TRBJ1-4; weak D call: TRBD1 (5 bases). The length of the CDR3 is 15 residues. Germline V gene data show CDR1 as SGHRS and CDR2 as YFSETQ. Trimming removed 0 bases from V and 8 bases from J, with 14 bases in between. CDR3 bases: TGCGCCAGCAGCTTGGGAGGGGCAGATATAGAAAAACTGTTTTTT. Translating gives CASSLGGADIEKLFF.

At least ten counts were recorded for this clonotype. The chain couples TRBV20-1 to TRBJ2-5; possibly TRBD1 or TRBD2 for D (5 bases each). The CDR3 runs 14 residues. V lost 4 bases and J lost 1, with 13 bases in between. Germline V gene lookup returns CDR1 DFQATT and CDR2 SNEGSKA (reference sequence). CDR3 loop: CSATRGALQETQYF. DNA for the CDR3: TGCAGTGCTACCCGAGGGGCACTCCAAGAGACCCAGTACTTC.

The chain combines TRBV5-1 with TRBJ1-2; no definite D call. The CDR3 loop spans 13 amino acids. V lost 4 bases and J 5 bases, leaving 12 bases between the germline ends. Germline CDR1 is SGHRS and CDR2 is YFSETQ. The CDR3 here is CASSPGEEYGYTF. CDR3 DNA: TGCGCCAGCAGCCCGGGAGAGGAATATGGCTACACCTTC.

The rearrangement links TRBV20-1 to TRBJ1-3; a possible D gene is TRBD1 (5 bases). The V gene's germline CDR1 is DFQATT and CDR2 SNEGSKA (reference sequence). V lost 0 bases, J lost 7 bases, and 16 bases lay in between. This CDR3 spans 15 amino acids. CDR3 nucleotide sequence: TGCAGTGCTAGAGAGGAAGGTACAGGACGGAACACCATATATTTT. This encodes CSAREEGTGRNTIYF.

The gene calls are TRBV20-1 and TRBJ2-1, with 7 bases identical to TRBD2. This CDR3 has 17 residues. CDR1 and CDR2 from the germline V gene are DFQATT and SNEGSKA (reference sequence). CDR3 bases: TGCAGGGCTCACCCGGGGCGCGGGAGCTTTGACTACAATGAGCAGTTCTTC. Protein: CRAHPGRGSFDYNEQFF.

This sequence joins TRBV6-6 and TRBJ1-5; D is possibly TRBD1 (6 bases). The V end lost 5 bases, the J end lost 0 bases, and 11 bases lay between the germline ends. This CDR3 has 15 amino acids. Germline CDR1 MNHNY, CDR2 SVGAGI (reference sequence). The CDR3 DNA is TGTGCCAGCAGTCCGAGGGGGAATAGCAATCAGCCCCAGCATTTT. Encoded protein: CASSPRGNSNQPQHF.